Given below is one T cell receptor (beta chain) in context. No antigen is known for it. No much larger clone exists at a distance of one base, and base qualities are not known. Taken from cysteine to phenylalanine, the CDR3 has 18 residues. This entry keeps only the CDR3 DNA: 54 bases, framed from base 1. V is pared back by 0 bases and J by 0 bases, with 15 bases lying between the germline termini. Looking up the germline V gene yields CDR1 LGHNA and CDR2 YSLEER. To prepare the library, the immunoSEQ multiplex PCR assay was applied. For the multiplex PCR, a mixture combining 60 forward primers for TCR Vbeta segments and 13 reverse primers for TCR Jbeta segments was used. A multiplex PCR assay on genomic DNA amplified the CDR3 region of rearranged TCR beta genes. The amplified TCR beta libraries were sequenced on the Illumina HiSeq System as 87-base-pair reads. The authors' analysis ran thus. A later analysis counted around 72 million unique TCR beta chains across the roughly 700 repertoires, and around 12 million of these chains were shared by at least two donors. Raw reads were error-corrected and collapsed into unique sequences by a nearest-neighbor algorithm in which closely related sequences were merged to remove PCR and sequencing errors. To assign V, D and J gene segments, CDR3 sequences were aligned to IMGT reference sequences. For a sequence to be retained, a match of at least six nucleotides was required to both a V gene segment and a J gene segment. Rearrangements were classified as productive when the CDR3 lacked stop codons and remained in frame with V and J, and all other rearrangements were classified as non-productive. CDR3 was defined by IMGT convention, running from the second conserved V-encoded cysteine to the conserved J-encoded phenylalanine. Sequences without an unambiguous match to a single V gene segment were excluded from the earlier analysis of about 640 of the donors. An earlier analysis of several hundred of the donors called V segments functional above 56.7% productive rearrangements and segregating when the between-donor standard deviation exceeded 5%. A statistical classification framework was built to diagnose cytomegalovirus status from the catalog of TCR beta chain sequences. In a later analysis, V and J genes were assigned by comparing TCR nucleotide sequences against IMGT/GENE-DB human TR gene sequences. Using the TCRdist pipeline, a later analysis assigned CDR3 sequences along with most-parsimonious VDJ recombination scenarios. In a later analysis, every TCR beta chain was defined by the combination of its CDR3 amino acid sequence and its V-gene family, and reads without a unique V-gene family were dropped. As a way to deal with suspected cross-contamination and a sequencing artifact, a later analysis dropped 450 to 600 nucleotide sequences that were highly shared and had low generation probability. In a later analysis, a clonal expansion index for each public chain was calculated from normalized within-repertoire ranks of inferred template counts. A later analysis computed generation probabilities with a VDJ recombination model fitted to out-of-frame rearrangements, and checked the results against IGoR. In a later analysis, hypergeometric tests were used to score TCR-TCR, TCR-HLA and TCR-CMV co-occurrence, with a repertoire-size bias correction applied to TCR pairs. A later analysis estimated false discovery rates by permuting HLA or CMV assignments 20 times. In a later analysis, co-occurring TCRs were grouped with DBSCAN, and TCRdist sequence similarity was added when clustering was performed within HLA-allele-positive subsets. Repertoires with fewer than 30,000 or more than 120,000 public chains, plus five repertoires with anomalous nucleotide sharing, were excluded from co-occurrence clustering. Entries here come from immuneACCESS through TCRdb and include only in-frame sequences with V and J called. Some clones fail to appear in such tables; in the studies checked, an unresolved V gene covers under half of the shortfall, and the cause of the remainder is unknown. The V and J calls and clone size are taken from that table; D and trimming were inferred from the DNA. Counted in this sample were about 190,000 clones; 80% to 90% of them appeared once. Jointly, the top ten make up about 1.7% of the sample.

This sample stems from a study of cytomegalovirus exposure and HLA in healthy donors (dated by TCRdb to between 2016 and 2019). Notes on the research overall: According to an earlier analysis of around 600 of the donors, about 170 million T cells yielded 90 million to 130 million unique TCR beta sequences and less than 300 Gb of sequence data. A later analysis re-analyzed previously published TCR beta repertoires from 666 donors and added high-resolution HLA genotyping to study TCR occurrence patterns. Alongside the repertoire data, information on donor age, sex, ethnicity and CMV serostatus was compiled. Every repertoire in the discovery cohort had been generated on one and the same sequencing platform. The study combined high-throughput TCR immunosequencing, statistical association of individual TCRs with disease status, and machine learning to predict cytomegalovirus infection status. Among the roughly 400 genotyped donors, more than 70% belonged to the genetic ancestry cluster associated with self-reported Caucasian donors. Besides the first cohort of 666 subjects, a separate validation cohort made up of 90 to 150 different subjects was used. To decide whether each TCR beta V gene segment behaved as functional or pseudogenic, an earlier analysis of fewer than 750 of the donors relied on high-throughput TCR beta sequencing. In a later genetic analysis, genome-wide SNP genotypes for 398 of the 666 donors were used, and that subset was treated as a discovery cohort. Rather than drawing on any new phenotypic data, the later analysis identified candidate immune exposures from TCR beta sequences and the way those sequences occurred across donors. HLA typing included class I and class II loci at four-digit resolution. The aim of the study was to test whether cataloging public T cell receptors could identify signatures of past pathogen exposure. The study profiled the T cell repertoires of approximately 700 subjects by immunosequencing and related them to cytomegalovirus serostatus. Across some 400 genotyped donors of the cohort, an average of approximately 240,000 unique TCR beta nucleotide sequences per donor were sequenced, and roughly 18% of those sequences were non-productive. Typing coverage varied by locus: roughly 629-640 donors for A, B, C, DRB1 and DQB1; roughly 560 for DQA1; about 600 for DPA1; some 470 for DPB1. An early release that covered some 640 HLA-typed donors contained around 330 gigabases of sequencing data and about 84 million unique TCR sequences. A handful of DR-DQ haplotypes were handled as single units for association and clustering because linkage in the cohort was strong. Study-wide findings and limitations: In vitro tests confirmed that three of the cytomegalovirus-associated TCR beta chains recognize cytomegalovirus antigens. Seventeen rarely observed V segments, including chromosome 9 orphons, were excluded from the earlier analysis of about 610 of the donors because counts were too low. A later genetic analysis associated a missense DCLRE1C variant with V-gene and J-gene trimming of TCR beta chains, and an independent cohort replicated the association. A cluster of highly shared sequence variants was judged likely to be a technical artifact of the sequencing pipeline. Sequencing depth was assumed to be roughly uniform across donors in the presence/absence analyses, though that assumption may not hold. Most TCR sequences were observed very rarely across donors, whereas some public TCRs were present in many individuals. The study listed 164 TCR beta chains as associated with cytomegalovirus. Most CMV-associated TCR beta chains appeared to be HLA-restricted in a later analysis, and the HLA associations seemed to be driven largely by CMV exposure. Several of the top co-occurrence clusters appeared to be linked to parvovirus B19, influenza, CMV and Epstein-Barr virus, according to a later analysis. Correlated functional status among segregating V segments might reflect linkage disequilibrium, but an unknown experimental factor could not be ruled out. This cohort had only TCR beta chains sequenced, and the lack of alpha or paired-chain data limited which features could be detected. Some IMGT-functional V segments, including TRBV6-2 and TRBV6-3, could not be told apart with the 87-base-pair reads, so those segments were excluded. When HLA alleles, especially DR and DQ, strongly co-occurred, TCR associations were difficult to assign to individual alleles. According to a later analysis, TCR association rates differed among HLA loci, with DRB1 alleles showing the most associated TCRs and HLA-C alleles showing the fewest. Specific HLA alleles were associated with 16,951 TCR beta sequences at a false discovery rate of 0.05 in a later analysis. A further reported finding was that TCR beta sequences accurately predicted the HLA-A and HLA-B alleles for most subjects in the first cohort. In a later genetic analysis, fewer N-insertions in productive TCRs were reported among donors in an Asian-associated ancestry cluster than the approximately 710-donor mean. Immune exposure information for the cohort was limited to CMV serostatus. In an earlier analysis of some 640 of the donors, most TCR beta V segments were observed in productive rearrangements about 87% or about 30% of the time, broadly matching IMGT annotations. The classifier was reported to diagnose cytomegalovirus status with high specificity and sensitivity in both the original and validation cohorts. Because HLA typing was missing for some donors at each locus, association tests included only the typed subset. In a later analysis, HLA-associated TCR beta chains showed more clonal expansion and lower generation probabilities than non-associated chains that were equally common. The authors suggested that the approach could potentially be generalized to other disease states and immunological phenotypes.

The cohort was made up of 666 healthy bone marrow donors. At the time of sampling, every cohort member was nominally healthy, though immune exposures that went unrecorded were likely present. The donor was CMV seropositive and was included in the group of about 290 seropositive cohort members. Each donor provided a peripheral blood sample, and peripheral blood mononuclear cells were used for TCR beta sequencing. The Qiagen DNeasy Blood Extraction Kit was used to extract genomic DNA from the blood cell samples. Material: PBMCs. This TCR was recovered from a man aged 40-49 years in good health and CMV-seropositive. Recombination joined TRBV4-3 with TRBJ1-3; TRBD1 is perhaps the D gene, given 5 matching bases. The sequenced DNA: TGCGCCAGCAGCCAAGATTGGGCAGGGCTCCTCTCTGGAAACACCATATATTTT. Its product reads: CASSQDWAGLLSGNTIYF.